The 30 T cell receptor beta chains listed next were all sequenced from one sample in a study of OX40 agonist ivuxolimab in advanced cancers. Generated by immunoSEQ multiplex PCR, the TCRdb table keeps only in-frame clones and is missing some. The sample shows fewer than 100,000 clones, roughly 87% of them seen only once. Here the sequenced sample was CD4+ or CD8+ T cells sorted from blood, taken in a trial of the OX40 agonist ivuxolimab. The receptors derive from an adult with an advanced solid tumor such as melanoma, head and neck, liver or kidney cancer.

This clone was observed a single time. One junction end does not reproduce the germline sequence, and a read error may be involved. This chain links TRBV28 with TRBJ1-1, with 9 bases aligning to TRBD1. CDR3 length: 13 amino acids. Germline CDR1 is MDHEN and CDR2 is SYDVKM. The CDR3 region has the DNA TGTGCCAGCCTTCCCGGGACAGGGCTAGCAGCAAGCTTT. Residues: CASLPGTGLAASF.

The chain couples TRBV7-3 to TRBJ1-4; perhaps TRBD1 as D (5 bases). Trimming removed 5 bases at V and 3 bases at J, with 7 bases between. CDR3 length: 13 residues. CDR1 SGHTA and CDR2 FQGTGA come from the germline V gene. CDR3 sequence: CASSRQPNEKLFF. The CDR3 nucleotides are TGTGCCAGCAGCCGACAGCCTAATGAAAAACTGTTTTTT.

This clone was detected only a few times. The genes are TRBV6-5 and TRBJ2-7; TRBD2 matches at 7 bases. The CDR3 contains 14 residues. CDR1 and CDR2 from the germline V gene are MNHEY and SVGAGI. J was trimmed by 7 bases and V by 6 bases; bases with no gene match: 12. The chain's CDR3 is CASRPAGAEGEQYV. In DNA form, the CDR3 reads TGTGCCAGCAGGCCCGCGGGAGCAGAGGGAGAGCAGTACGTC.

This chain joins TRBV29-1 and TRBJ2-2, with D possibly being TRBD1 (5 bases). CDR3 length: 11 residues. V was pared by 6 bases and J by 7 bases, with 9 bases between. Germline V CDR1 and CDR2: SQVTM, ANQGSEA. For the CDR3, the DNA is TGCAGCGTCGCAGGGAACGGGGAGCTGTTTTTT. Its protein product is CSVAGNGELFF.

A word on this clone: A read error may account for a junction end that differs from germline. In nucleotides, the CDR3 is TGTGCCAGCAGCCCCGGCCCACAGAGAGGAAGCACAGATACGCAATATTTT. Protein: CASSPGPQRGSTDTQYF. This rearrangement joins TRBV5-5 to TRBJ2-3; D is uncertain. There are 17 residues in the CDR3. Germline lookup yields CDR1 SGHKS and CDR2 YYEKEE (reference sequence).

The rearrangement links TRBV6-6 to TRBJ2-6, with D perhaps matching TRBD2 (6 bases). The germline V gene has CDR1 MNHNY and CDR2 SVGAGI (reference sequence). V was pared by 7 bases and J by 0 bases, with 10 bases between. The CDR3 contains 15 residues. This CDR3 is CASIRGGSGANVLTF. The CDR3 bases are TGTGCCAGCATTAGGGGAGGCTCTGGGGCCAACGTCCTGACTTTC.

This clone has only one observation. The chain uses TRBV7-2 and TRBJ2-7, with 8 bases matching TRBD1. V lost 1 base to trimming and J lost 3 bases; unmatched junction nucleotides: 5. This CDR3 has 15 residues. Germline V CDR1 and CDR2: SGHTA, FQGNSA. The CDR3 loop reads CASSLDRTGIYEQYF. The CDR3 DNA reads as TGTGCCAGCAGCTTAGATAGGACAGGGATCTACGAGCAGTACTTC.

This chain connects TRBV9 to TRBJ2-3; either TRBD1 or TRBD2 may supply D (5 bases each). Germline V lookup: CDR1 SGDLS, CDR2 YYNGEE. The ends were cut back, 2 bases at V and 0 bases at J, with 10 bases in the middle. CDR3 length equals 15 residues. CDR3 DNA sequence: TGTGCCAGCAGCGTCATGGGGGTTAGCACAGATACGCAGTATTTT. Translated, it gives CASSVMGVSTDTQYF.

This rearrangement joins TRBV4-1 to TRBJ2-1; TRBD2 is a possible D gene (5 bases). The CDR3 extends over 16 amino acids. V lost 1 base to trimming and J lost 4 bases, with 14 bases between them. Germline CDR1 and CDR2: MGHRA and YSYEKL. The CDR3 DNA reads TGCGCCAGCAGCCAAGCCCGACGGGGAGATTACAATGAGCAGTTCTTC. This encodes CASSQARRGDYNEQFF.

This chain links TRBV28 with TRBJ1-3; a weak D match, TRBD1 (5 bases). Germline CDR1 MDHEN, CDR2 SYDVKM. This CDR3 is 16 amino acids long. The germline V and J ends were trimmed by 1 base and 3 bases, with 13 bases remaining between them. The CDR3, as DNA: TGTGCCAGCAGTTTATCTGGTCAGGGAGGTGGAAACACCATATATTTT. Translation gives CASSLSGQGGGNTIYF.

The chain employs TRBV4-3 and TRBJ2-3, with D unclear. V was shortened by 1 base and J by 6 bases, with 23 bases between the two germline ends. Looked up from germline, CDR1 is LGHNA and CDR2 is YSLEER. The CDR3 sequence is 18 residues long. The chain's CDR3 is CASSQGGVSEAGYDTQYF. The CDR3 nucleotides are TGCGCCAGCAGCCAAGGTGGGGTGTCTGAGGCAGGCTACGATACGCAGTATTTT.

The J gene is TRBJ1-2, the V gene TRBV5-8, with D tentatively TRBD1 (5 bases). The CDR3 runs 16 residues. With 4 bases removed from V and 8 bases from J, the gap between germline ends came to 24 bases. From germline, CDR1 is SGHTS and CDR2 YDEGEE. CDR3 nucleotide sequence: TGTGCCAGCAGCAGAAGATTCCAGGGTGGGGCCGACGGCTACACCTTC. Residues: CASSRRFQGGADGYTF.

This chain uses TRBV2 with TRBJ2-5, with 8 nucleotides matching TRBD1. The length of the CDR3 is 14 residues. Germline loops: CDR1 SNHLY, CDR2 FYNNEI. V lost 7 bases and J lost 4; bases outside the gene matches: 8. This chain's CDR3 is CASNIRTGRETQYF. For the CDR3, the DNA is TGTGCCAGCAACATTCGGACAGGGAGAGAGACCCAGTACTTC.

V and J are TRBV30 and TRBJ1-1; 7 nucleotides agree with TRBD1. The CDR3 covers 14 residues. Unmatched junction bases numbered 8, after V lost 5 bases and J lost 2 bases. Germline-derived CDR1 and CDR2 are GTSNPN and SVGIG (reference sequence). The DNA of the CDR3 is TGTGCCTGGGGTCGGGGGACAGCTAACACTGAAGCTTTCTTT. Translating it yields CAWGRGTANTEAFF.

This clone came up once. The chain carries TRBV6-5 and TRBJ1-2; weak D call: TRBD1 (5 bases). Germline loops: CDR1 MNHEY, CDR2 SVGAGI. The ends were cut back, 2 bases at V and 2 bases at J, with 12 bases in the middle. The CDR3 contains 15 residues. The CDR3 DNA reads as TGTGCCAGCAGTTACCAGCCGGGGGGAAACTATGGCTACACCTTC. This translates into CASSYQPGGNYGYTF.

The CDR3 bases are TGCAGCGTTGAACGTAGGGGGTTCCCCTACGAGCAGTACTTC. Translating gives CSVERRGFPYEQYF. The V call is TRBV29-1, the J call TRBJ2-7; a weak D match, TRBD1 (6 bases). V was cut by 2 bases and J by 2 bases, with 13 bases left in between. This CDR3 region has 14 residues. The V gene's germline CDR1 is SQVTM and CDR2 ANQGSEA.

The V call is TRBV19, the J call TRBJ1-4; D ambiguous. The germline gives CDR1 LNHDA, CDR2 SQIVND (reference sequence). The V end lost 1 base, the J end lost 7 bases, and 10 bases lay between the germline ends. There are 14 residues in the CDR3. In DNA, the CDR3 is TGTGCCAGTAGTATAGGTCAGGCCGCTGAAAAACTGTTTTTT. This translates into CASSIGQAAEKLFF.

The chain has TRBV2 and TRBJ2-7, with 9 nucleotides matching TRBD2. The ends lost 0 bases at V and 2 bases at J; junction bases unmatched: 2. CDR1 is SNHLY, CDR2 FYNNEI, per germline. There are 15 residues in the CDR3. CDR3 nucleotide sequence: TGTGCCAGCAGTGAAGCGCGGGAGGGGCCCTACGAGCAGTACGTC. The encoded protein is CASSEAREGPYEQYV.

This sequence joins TRBV6-5 and TRBJ2-5; no clear D gene. Looked up from germline, CDR1 is MNHEY and CDR2 is SVGAGI. V gave up 3 bases and J gave up 5 bases, with 10 bases separating them. This CDR3 region has 13 residues. As DNA, the CDR3 is TGTGCCAGCAGTTATCGGAGTGGGGAGACCCAGTACTTC. This codes for CASSYRSGETQYF.

The chain has TRBV6-5 and TRBJ2-4, with 8 bases lining up with TRBD2. V was pared by 0 bases and J by 0 bases, with 1 base of the junction left unmatched. The CDR3 is 16 amino acids. Germline CDR1 MNHEY, CDR2 SVGAGI. Here the CDR3 reads CASSYSLAGAKNIQYF. The CDR3 region has the DNA TGTGCCAGCAGTTACTCGCTAGCGGGAGCCAAAAACATTCAGTACTTC.

This clone was counted a single time. V is TRBV10-1 and J is TRBJ2-1; no clear D. CDR3 size: 14 residues. CDR1 and CDR2 (germline): WNHNN, SYGVQD (reference sequence). The V end was cut by 3 bases, the J end by 2 bases, with 8 bases between. DNA of the CDR3: TGCGCCAGCAGTGACCAGAGAGCCTACAATGAGCAGTTCTTC. Amino acid sequence: CASSDQRAYNEQFF.

The chain joins TRBV30 to TRBJ2-6; D not resolved. The CDR3 sequence is 13 residues long. V was shortened by 5 bases and J by 4 bases, with 9 bases between the two germline ends. From germline, CDR1 is GTSNPN and CDR2 SVGIG (reference sequence). The CDR3 reads CAWGSEGANVLTF. CDR3 bases: TGTGCCTGGGGATCTGAGGGGGCCAACGTCCTGACTTTC.

The genes are TRBV5-4 and TRBJ2-5; D may be TRBD2 (5 bases). Germline V CDR1 and CDR2: SGHNT, YYREEE (reference sequence). The CDR3 extends over 15 amino acids. The ends were cut back, 0 bases at V and 1 base at J, with 10 bases in the middle. CDR3 sequence (DNA): TGTGCCAGCAGCTTGGTGGTTACTAGCCAAGAGACCCAGTACTTC. This translates into CASSLVVTSQETQYF.

Only one count was recorded for this clone. The V call is TRBV19, the J call TRBJ1-1; 7 bases align to TRBD1. CDR3 size: 16 residues. CDR1 and CDR2 from the germline V gene are LNHDA and SQIVND (reference sequence). J was trimmed by 4 bases and V by 3 bases; bases with no gene match: 11. In DNA, the CDR3 is TGTGCCAGTAGTATGCGGACAGGTCAGAGGGGCACTGAAGCTTTCTTT. Its protein is CASSMRTGQRGTEAFF.

A single count supports this clone. This rearrangement joins TRBV29-1 to TRBJ1-1; TRBD1 aligns across 8 bases. Germline CDR1 is SQVTM and CDR2 is ANQGSEA. CDR3 length: 14 residues. The V and J ends lost 6 bases and 1 base, in that order; junction bases with no gene match: 7. CDR3 sequence reads: CSVYRDRRNTEAFF. The CDR3 DNA is TGCAGCGTGTACCGGGACAGGCGGAACACTGAAGCTTTCTTT.

The chain has TRBV5-1 and TRBJ1-1; D might be TRBD1 (5 bases). CDR1 SGHRS and CDR2 YFSETQ come from the germline V gene. V shed 6 bases and J shed 4 bases, with 16 bases lying between them. The CDR3 is 14 amino acids. CDR3 sequence (DNA): TGCGCCAGCACCATCAATGGGGCAGGCACTGAAGCTTTCTTT. Its translation: CASTINGAGTEAFF.

V and J are TRBV2 and TRBJ2-1; tentatively, D is TRBD1 or TRBD2 (7 bases each). Trimming took off 2 bases at V and 8 bases at J, with 10 bases between the two ends. The germline V gene has CDR1 SNHLY and CDR2 FYNNEI. The CDR3 is made up of 13 amino acids. CDR3 sequence reads: CASSESGGDEQFF. The CDR3 coding sequence is TGTGCCAGCAGTGAATCAGGGGGGGATGAGCAGTTCTTC.

The genes are TRBV7-2 and TRBJ1-6, with D tentatively TRBD1 (5 bases). Germline CDR1 reads SGHTA; CDR2 reads FQGNSA. V lost 4 bases and J 7 bases, leaving 14 bases between the germline ends. This CDR3 contains 15 residues. The CDR3 loop is CASSSEGMGNSPLHF. The CDR3 DNA follows: TGTGCCAGCAGCTCGGAGGGGATGGGGAATTCACCCCTCCACTTT.

The rearrangement joins TRBV28 to TRBJ1-4; D possibly corresponds to TRBD1 (6 bases). Per germline, CDR1 MDHEN and CDR2 SYDVKM. V was clipped by 4 bases and J by 7 bases, with 22 bases between them. There are 17 residues in the CDR3. The CDR3 reads CASSSTGTRGPSEKLFF. DNA for the CDR3: TGTGCCAGCAGTTCCACCGGGACAAGGGGTCCTTCTGAAAAACTGTTTTTT.

This clone was seen only once. This rearrangement joins TRBV2 to TRBJ1-1, with D perhaps TRBD1 (5 bases). Germline V lookup: CDR1 SNHLY, CDR2 FYNNEI. The CDR3 length is 15 residues. The V end lost 7 bases, the J end lost 1 base, and 16 bases lay between the germline ends. CDR3 in amino acids: CASTLRPGGNTEAFF. In DNA, the CDR3 is TGTGCCAGCACGCTCCGCCCCGGGGGGAACACTGAAGCTTTCTTT.